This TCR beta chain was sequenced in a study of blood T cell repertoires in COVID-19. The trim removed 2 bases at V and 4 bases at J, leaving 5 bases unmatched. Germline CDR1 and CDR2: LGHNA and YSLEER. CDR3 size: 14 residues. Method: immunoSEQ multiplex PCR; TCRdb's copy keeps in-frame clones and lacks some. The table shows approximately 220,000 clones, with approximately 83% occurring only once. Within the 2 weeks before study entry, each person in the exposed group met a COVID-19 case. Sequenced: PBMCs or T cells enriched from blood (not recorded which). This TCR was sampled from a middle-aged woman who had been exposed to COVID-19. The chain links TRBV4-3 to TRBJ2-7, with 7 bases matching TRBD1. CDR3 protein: CASSQTTGVYEQYF. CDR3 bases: TGCGCCAGCAGCCAAACCACAGGGGTTTACGAGCAGTACTTC.